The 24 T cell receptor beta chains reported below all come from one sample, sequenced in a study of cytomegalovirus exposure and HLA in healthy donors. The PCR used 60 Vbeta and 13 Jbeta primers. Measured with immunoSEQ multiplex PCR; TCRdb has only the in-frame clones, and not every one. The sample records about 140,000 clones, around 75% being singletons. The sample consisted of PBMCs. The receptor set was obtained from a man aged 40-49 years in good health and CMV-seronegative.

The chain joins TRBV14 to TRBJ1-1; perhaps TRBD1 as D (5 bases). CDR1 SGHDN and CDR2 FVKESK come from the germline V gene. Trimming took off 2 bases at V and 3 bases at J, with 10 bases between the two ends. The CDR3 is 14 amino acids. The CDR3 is CASSQQGGYTEAFF. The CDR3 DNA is TGTGCCAGCAGCCAACAGGGAGGGTACACTGAAGCTTTCTTT. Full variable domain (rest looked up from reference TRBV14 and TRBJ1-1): EAGVTQFPSHSVIEKGQTVTLRCDPISGHDNLYWYRRVMGKEIKFLLHFVKESKQDESGMPNNRFLAERTGGTYSTLKVQPAELEDSGVYFCASSQQGGYTEAFFGQGTRLTVV.

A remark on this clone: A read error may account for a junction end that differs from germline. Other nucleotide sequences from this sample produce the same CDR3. The CDR3 here is CASSEGPGLDNSPLHF. The CDR3 DNA reads TGTGCCAGCAGTGAAGGCCCGGGACTCGATAATTCACCTCTCCACTTT. The chain uses TRBV6-1 and TRBJ1-6; tentatively, D is TRBD1 (5 bases). Germline loops: CDR1 MNHNS, CDR2 SASEGT. CDR3 length: 16 amino acids.

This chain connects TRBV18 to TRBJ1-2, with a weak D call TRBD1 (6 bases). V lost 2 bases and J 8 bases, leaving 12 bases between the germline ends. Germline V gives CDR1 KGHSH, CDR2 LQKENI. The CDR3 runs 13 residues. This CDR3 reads CASSPSSGEGYTF. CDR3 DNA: TGTGCCAGCTCACCATCGTCAGGGGAGGGCTACACCTTC.

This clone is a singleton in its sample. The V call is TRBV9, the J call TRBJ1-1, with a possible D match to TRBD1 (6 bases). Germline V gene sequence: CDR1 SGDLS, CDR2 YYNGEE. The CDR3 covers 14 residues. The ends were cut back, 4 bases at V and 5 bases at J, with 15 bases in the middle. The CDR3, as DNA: TGTGCCAGCAGCCCGTACCAGGGGAATACTGAAGCTTTCTTT. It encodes CASSPYQGNTEAFF.

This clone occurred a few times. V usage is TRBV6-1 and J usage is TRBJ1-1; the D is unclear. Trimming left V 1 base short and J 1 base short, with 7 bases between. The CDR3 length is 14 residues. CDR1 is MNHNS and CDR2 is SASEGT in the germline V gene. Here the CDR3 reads CASSEGYGNTEAFF. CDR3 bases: TGTGCCAGCAGTGAAGGATACGGGAACACTGAAGCTTTCTTT.

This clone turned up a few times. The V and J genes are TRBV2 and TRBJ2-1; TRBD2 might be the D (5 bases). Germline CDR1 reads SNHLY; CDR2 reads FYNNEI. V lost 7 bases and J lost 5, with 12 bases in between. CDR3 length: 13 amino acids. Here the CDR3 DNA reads TGTGCCAGCAACGAACCGGGAAACAATGAGCAGTTCTTC. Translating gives CASNEPGNNEQFF.

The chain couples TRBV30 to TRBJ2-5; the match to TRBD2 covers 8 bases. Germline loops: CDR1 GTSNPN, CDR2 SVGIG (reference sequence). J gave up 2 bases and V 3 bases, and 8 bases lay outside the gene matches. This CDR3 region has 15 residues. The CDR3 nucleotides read TGTGCCTGGAGACGGAGCGGGGGCCAACAAGAGACCCAGTACTTC. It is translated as CAWRRSGGQQETQYF.

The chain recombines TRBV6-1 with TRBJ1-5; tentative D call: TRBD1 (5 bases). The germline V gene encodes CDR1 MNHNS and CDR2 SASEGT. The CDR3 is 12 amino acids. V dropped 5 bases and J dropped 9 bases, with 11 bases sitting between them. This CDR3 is CASSPHRLPQHF. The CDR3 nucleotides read TGTGCCAGCAGTCCCCACAGGTTGCCCCAGCATTTT.

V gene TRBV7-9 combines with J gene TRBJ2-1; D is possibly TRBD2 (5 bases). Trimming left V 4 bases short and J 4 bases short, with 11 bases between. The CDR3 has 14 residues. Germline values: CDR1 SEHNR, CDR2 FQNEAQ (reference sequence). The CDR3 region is CASSSLSGYNEQFF. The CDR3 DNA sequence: TGTGCCAGCAGCTCCTTGAGCGGATACAATGAGCAGTTCTTC. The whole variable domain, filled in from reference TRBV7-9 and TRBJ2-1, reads DTGVSQNPRHKITKRGQNVTFRCDPISEHNRLYWYRQTLGQGPEFLTYFQNEAQLEKSRLLSDRFSAERPKGSFSTLEIQRTEQGDSAMYLCASSSLSGYNEQFFGPGTRLTVL.

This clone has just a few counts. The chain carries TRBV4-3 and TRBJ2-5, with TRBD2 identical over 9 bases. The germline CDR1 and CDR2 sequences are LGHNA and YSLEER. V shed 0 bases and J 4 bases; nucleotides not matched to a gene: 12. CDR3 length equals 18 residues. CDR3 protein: CASSQDWGRTSVGETQYF. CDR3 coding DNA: TGCGCCAGCAGCCAAGATTGGGGTCGGACTAGCGTCGGAGAGACCCAGTACTTC.

DNA for the CDR3: TGTGCCAGCAGTTTATTCTATTCCGAGGGGACAGGGACTAGGAACACTGAAGCTTTCTTT. Encoded protein: CASSLFYSEGTGTRNTEAFF. The V call is TRBV27, the J call TRBJ1-1; 9 nucleotides agree with TRBD1. The V gene end was trimmed by 1 base and the J gene end by 1 base; junction bases not matched to a gene: 16. CDR1 is MNHEY and CDR2 is SMNVEV in the germline V gene (reference sequence). The CDR3 has 20 amino acids.

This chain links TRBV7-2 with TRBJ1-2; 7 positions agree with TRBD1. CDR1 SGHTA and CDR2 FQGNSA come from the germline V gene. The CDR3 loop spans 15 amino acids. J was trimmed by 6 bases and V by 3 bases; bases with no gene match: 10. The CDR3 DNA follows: TGTGCCAGCAGCTTTAGTAGGGGGCAGGGCGATGGCTACACCTTC. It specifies CASSFSRGQGDGYTF.

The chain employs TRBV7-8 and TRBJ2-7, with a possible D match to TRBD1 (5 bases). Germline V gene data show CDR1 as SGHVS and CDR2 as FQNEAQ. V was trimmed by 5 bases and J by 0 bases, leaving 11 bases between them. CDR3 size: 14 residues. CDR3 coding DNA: TGTGCCAGCAGCGTACAGGAGAGCTCCTACGAGCAGTACTTC. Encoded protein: CASSVQESSYEQYF.

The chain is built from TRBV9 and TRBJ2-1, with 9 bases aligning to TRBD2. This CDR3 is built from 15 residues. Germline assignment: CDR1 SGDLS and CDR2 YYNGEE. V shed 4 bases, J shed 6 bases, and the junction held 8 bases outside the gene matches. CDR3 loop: CASSPRVSGGNEQFF. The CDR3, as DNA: TGTGCCAGCAGCCCTCGGGTTAGCGGGGGCAATGAGCAGTTCTTC. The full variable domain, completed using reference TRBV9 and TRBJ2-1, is DSGVTQTPKHLITATGQRVTLRCSPRSGDLSVYWYQQSLDQGLQFLIQYYNGEERAKGNILERFSAQQFPDLHSELNLSSLELGDSALYFCASSPRVSGGNEQFFGPGTRLTVL.

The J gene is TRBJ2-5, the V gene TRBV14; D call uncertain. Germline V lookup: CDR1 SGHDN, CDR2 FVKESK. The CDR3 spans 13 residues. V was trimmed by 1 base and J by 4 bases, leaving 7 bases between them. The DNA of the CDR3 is TGTGCCAGCAGCCAAGTATTGAGAGAGACCCAGTACTTC. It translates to CASSQVLRETQYF.

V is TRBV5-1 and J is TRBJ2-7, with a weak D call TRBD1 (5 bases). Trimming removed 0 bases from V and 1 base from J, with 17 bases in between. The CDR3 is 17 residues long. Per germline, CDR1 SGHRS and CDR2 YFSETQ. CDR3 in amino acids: CASSLVPLAGNSYEQYF. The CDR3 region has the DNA TGCGCCAGCAGCTTGGTTCCCTTAGCAGGGAATTCCTACGAGCAGTACTTC.

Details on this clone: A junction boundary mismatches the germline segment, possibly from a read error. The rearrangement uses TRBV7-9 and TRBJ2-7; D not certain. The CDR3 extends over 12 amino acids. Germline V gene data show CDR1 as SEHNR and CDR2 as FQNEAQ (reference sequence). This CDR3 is CSSSSPSYEQYF. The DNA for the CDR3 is TGTTCCAGCAGCTCTCCGAGCTACGAGCAGTACTTC.

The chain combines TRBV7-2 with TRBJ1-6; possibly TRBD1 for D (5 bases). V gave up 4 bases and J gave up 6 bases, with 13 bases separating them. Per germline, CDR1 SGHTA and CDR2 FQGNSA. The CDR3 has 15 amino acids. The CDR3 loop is CASSSSGRGNSPLHF. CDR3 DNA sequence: TGTGCCAGCAGCTCAAGTGGTAGGGGTAATTCACCCCTCCACTTT.

For the CDR3, the DNA is TGTGCCATCAGTGAGCCACTTCGGGGACAGGGTTTTTCACCCCTCCACTTT. Translating gives CAISEPLRGQGFSPLHF. V usage is TRBV10-3 and J usage is TRBJ1-6, with 9 bases identical to TRBD1. V gave up 2 bases and J gave up 9 bases; unmatched junction bases: 11. The CDR3 consists of 17 residues. CDR1 is ENHRY and CDR2 is SYGVKD in the germline V gene.

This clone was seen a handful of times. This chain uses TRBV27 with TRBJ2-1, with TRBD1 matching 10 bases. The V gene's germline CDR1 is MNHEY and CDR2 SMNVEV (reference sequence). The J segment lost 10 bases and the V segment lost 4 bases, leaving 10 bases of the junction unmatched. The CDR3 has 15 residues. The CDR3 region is CASSSRDRGSKEQFF. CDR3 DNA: TGTGCCAGCAGTTCCCGGGACAGGGGTTCGAAAGAGCAGTTCTTC.

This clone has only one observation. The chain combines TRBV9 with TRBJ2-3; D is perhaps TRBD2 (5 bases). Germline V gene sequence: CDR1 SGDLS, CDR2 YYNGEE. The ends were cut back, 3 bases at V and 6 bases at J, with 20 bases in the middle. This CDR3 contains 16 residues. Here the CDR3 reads CASSGGQHRFSDTQYF. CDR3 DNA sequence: TGTGCCAGCAGCGGAGGGCAGCATCGTTTCTCGGATACGCAGTATTTT.

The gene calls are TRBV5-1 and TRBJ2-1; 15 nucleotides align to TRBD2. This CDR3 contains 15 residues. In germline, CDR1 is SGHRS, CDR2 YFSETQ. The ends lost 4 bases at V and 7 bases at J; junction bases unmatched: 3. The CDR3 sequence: CASSPGTSGGNEQFF. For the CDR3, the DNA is TGCGCCAGCAGCCCAGGGACTAGCGGGGGGAATGAGCAGTTCTTC.

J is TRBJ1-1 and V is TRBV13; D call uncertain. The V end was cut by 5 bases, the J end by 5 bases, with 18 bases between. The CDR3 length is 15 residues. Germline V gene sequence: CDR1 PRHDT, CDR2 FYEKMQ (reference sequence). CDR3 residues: CASSAAGVFGTEAFF. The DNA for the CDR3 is TGTGCCAGCAGCGCGGCCGGGGTTTTTGGGACTGAAGCTTTCTTT.

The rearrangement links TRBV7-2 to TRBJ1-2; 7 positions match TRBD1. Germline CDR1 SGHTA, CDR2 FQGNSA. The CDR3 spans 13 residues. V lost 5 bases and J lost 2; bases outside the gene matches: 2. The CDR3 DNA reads TGTGCCAGCAGCGCGGGACAGAACTATGGCTACACCTTC. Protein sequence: CASSAGQNYGYTF.